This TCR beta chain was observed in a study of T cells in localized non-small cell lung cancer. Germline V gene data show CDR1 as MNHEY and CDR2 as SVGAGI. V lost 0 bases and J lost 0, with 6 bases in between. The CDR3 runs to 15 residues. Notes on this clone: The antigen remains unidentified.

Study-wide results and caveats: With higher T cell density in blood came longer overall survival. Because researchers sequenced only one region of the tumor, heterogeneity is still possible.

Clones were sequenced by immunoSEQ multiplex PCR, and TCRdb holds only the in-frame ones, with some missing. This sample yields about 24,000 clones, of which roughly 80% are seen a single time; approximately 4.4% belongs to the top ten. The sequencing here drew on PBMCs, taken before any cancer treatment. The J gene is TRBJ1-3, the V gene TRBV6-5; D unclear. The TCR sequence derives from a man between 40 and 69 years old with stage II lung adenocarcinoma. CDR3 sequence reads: CASSYSPSSGNTIYF. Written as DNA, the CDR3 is TGTGCCAGCAGTTACTCACCAAGCTCTGGAAACACCATATATTTT.